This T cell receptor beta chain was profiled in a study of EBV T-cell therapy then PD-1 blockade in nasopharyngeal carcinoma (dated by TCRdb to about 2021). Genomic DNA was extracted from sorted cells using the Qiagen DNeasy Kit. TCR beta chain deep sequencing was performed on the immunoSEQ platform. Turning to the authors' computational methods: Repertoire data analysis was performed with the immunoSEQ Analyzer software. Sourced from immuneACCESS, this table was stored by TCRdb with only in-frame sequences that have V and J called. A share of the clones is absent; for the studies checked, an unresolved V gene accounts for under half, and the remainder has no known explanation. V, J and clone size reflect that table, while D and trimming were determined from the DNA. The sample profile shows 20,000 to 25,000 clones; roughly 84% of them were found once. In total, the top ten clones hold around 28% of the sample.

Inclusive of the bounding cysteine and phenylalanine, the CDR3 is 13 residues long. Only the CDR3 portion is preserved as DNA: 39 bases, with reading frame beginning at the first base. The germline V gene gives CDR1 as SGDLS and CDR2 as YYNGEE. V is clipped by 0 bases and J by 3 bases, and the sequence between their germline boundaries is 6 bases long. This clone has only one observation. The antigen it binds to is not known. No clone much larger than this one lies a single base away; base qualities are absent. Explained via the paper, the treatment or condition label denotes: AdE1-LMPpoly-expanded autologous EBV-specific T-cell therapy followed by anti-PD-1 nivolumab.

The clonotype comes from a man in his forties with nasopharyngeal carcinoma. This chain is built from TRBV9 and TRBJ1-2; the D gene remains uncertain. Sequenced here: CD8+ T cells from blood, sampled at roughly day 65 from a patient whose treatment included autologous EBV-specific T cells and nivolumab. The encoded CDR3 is CASSVEEDYGYTF. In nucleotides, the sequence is TGTGCCAGCAGCGTAGAGGAGGACTATGGCTACACCTTC. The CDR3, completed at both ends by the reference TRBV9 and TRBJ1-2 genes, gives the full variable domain DSGVTQTPKHLITATGQRVTLRCSPRSGDLSVYWYQQSLDQGLQFLIQYYNGEERAKGNILERFSAQQFPDLHSELNLSSLELGDSALYFCASSVEEDYGYTFGSGTRLTVV.